The clone carrying this TCR beta chain has ten or more counts. Its antigen is still unknown. Using RNA transcripts as the source, TCR beta CDR3 regions were amplified. RT-PCR in the first round (using the HTBI primer set) targeted the TCR CDR3. TCRdb reprocessed the multiplex PCR reads via MiXCR and lists one record per CDR3 protein. The sample includes about 620,000 distinct CDR3 sequences, 16% of them seen just once. Germline V gene data show CDR1 as MNHEY and CDR2 as SVGEGT. The ends were cut back, 2 bases at V and 2 bases at J, with 13 bases in the middle. This CDR3 has 16 amino acids. The data were taken from a study of T cells in Graves' hyperthyroidism and ophthalmopathy. Study-level points and caveats: The majority of expanded thyroid clonotypes above 0.001 also appeared in blood.

This clonotype originated in a woman aged 25 to 39 with Graves' hyperthyroidism. This chain connects TRBV6-2 or TRBV6-3 to TRBJ2-1; no firm D call. Sequencing was done on a sample of blood. Here the CDR3 reads CASSYDETTAYNEQFF. CDR3 sequence (DNA): TGTGCCAGCAGTTACGACGAGACAACAGCCTACAATGAGCAGTTCTTC.